This TCR beta chain came from a study of T cells in tuberculosis. Cells were sorted from thawed PBMC rested overnight and stained with GMM-loaded CD1B tetramer, viability dye and anti-CD3. C32 glucose monomycolate from Rhodococcus equi was loaded onto the CD1B tetramers. Germline-derived CDR1 and CDR2 are SGDLS and YYNGEE. Trimming took 1 base from V and 1 from J; bases not matched to a gene: 4. The CDR3 extends over 15 amino acids. The repertoire was sequenced with immunoSEQ multiplex PCR; TCRdb's copy has only in-frame clones and lacks some. The sample lists 85,000 to 100,000 clones; approximately 90% were seen once.

This TCR came from an adult woman with latent tuberculosis. V and J are TRBV9 and TRBJ2-5; TRBD2 aligns across 7 bases. Source material: CD1b-GMM tetramer-negative cells sorted from PBMCs. The CDR3 nucleotides read TGTGCCAGCAGCGTATCCGGCGGGGGCCAAGAGACCCAGTACTTC. This sequence encodes CASSVSGGGQETQYF.